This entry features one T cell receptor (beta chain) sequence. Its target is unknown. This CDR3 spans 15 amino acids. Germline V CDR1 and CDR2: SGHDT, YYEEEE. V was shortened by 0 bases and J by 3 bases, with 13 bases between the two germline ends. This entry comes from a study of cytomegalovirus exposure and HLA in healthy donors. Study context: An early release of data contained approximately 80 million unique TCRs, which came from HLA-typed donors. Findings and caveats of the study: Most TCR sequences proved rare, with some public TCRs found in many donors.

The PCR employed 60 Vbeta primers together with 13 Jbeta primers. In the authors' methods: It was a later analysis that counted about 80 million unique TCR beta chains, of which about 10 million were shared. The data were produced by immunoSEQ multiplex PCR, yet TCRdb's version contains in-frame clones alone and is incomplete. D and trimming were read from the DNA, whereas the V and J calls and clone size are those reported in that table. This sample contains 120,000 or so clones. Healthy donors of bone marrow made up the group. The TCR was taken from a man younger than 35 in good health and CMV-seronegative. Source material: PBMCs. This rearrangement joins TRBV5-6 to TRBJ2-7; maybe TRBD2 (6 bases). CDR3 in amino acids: CASSLVAGPIYEQYF. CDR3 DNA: TGTGCCAGCAGCTTGGTGGCGGGGCCCATCTACGAGCAGTACTTC. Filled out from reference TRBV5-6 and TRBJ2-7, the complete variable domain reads DAGVTQSPTHLIKTRGQQVTLRCSPKSGHDTVSWYQQALGQGPQFIFQYYEEEERQRGNFPDRFSGHQFPNYSSELNVNALLLGDSALYLCASSLVAGPIYEQYFGPGTRLTVT.